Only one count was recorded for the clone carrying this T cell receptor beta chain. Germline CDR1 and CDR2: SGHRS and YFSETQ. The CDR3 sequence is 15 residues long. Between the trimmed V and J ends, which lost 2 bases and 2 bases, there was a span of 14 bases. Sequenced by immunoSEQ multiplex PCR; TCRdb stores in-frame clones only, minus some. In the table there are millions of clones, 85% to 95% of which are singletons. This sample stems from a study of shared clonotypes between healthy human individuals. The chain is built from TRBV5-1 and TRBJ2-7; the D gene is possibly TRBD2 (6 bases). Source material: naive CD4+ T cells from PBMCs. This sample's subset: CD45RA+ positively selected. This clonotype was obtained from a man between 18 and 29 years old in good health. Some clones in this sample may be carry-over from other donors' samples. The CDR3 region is CASSFAGPPTYEQYF. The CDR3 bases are TGCGCCAGCAGCTTCGCGGGACCGCCGACCTACGAGCAGTACTTC.